The 14 T cell receptor beta chains given below trace back to one sample, sequenced in a study of blood T cell repertoires in COVID-19. The data were produced by immunoSEQ multiplex PCR, yet TCRdb's version contains in-frame clones alone and is incomplete. The sample yields 85,000 to 100,000 clones, around nine tenths seen once. The source material was peripheral blood. Every receptor here comes from a woman in her fifties or sixties with COVID-19, enrolled during active disease.

This clone came up a few times. The rearrangement links TRBV19 to TRBJ1-1, with a weak D call TRBD1 (6 bases). V lost 7 bases and J lost 0, with 15 bases in between. The CDR3 sequence is 15 residues long. Germline V gene data show CDR1 as LNHDA and CDR2 as SQIVND (reference sequence). CDR3 nucleotide sequence: TGTGCCAGTAAGCCGGGACACATAATGAACACTGAAGCTTTCTTT. Translated: CASKPGHIMNTEAFF.

The chain uses TRBV4-2 and TRBJ1-1; possible D gene TRBD1, 6 bases. CDR1 LGHNA and CDR2 YNFKEQ come from the germline V gene. This CDR3 comprises 16 residues. Trimming stripped 4 bases from V and 1 base from J, with 16 bases between. For the CDR3, the DNA is TGTGCCAGCAGCCGAGCTCAACAGGGCACGAACACTGAAGCTTTCTTT. Translated, it gives CASSRAQQGTNTEAFF.

The chain combines TRBV13 with TRBJ1-6; TRBD1 matches at 11 bases. Per the germline V gene, CDR1 is PRHDT and CDR2 is FYEKMQ (reference sequence). The CDR3 extends over 15 amino acids. Germline trimming cut 4 bases from V and 9 bases from J; bases unmatched to any gene: 5. The CDR3 DNA sequence: TGTGCCAGCAGCTACCGGACAGGGGGCGCTTCACCCCTCCACTTT. Residues: CASSYRTGGASPLHF.

The V call is TRBV4-3, the J call TRBJ2-3; 7 bases are shared with TRBD2. J lost 0 bases, V lost 1 base, and 4 bases had no gene match. The germline V gene encodes CDR1 LGHNA and CDR2 YSLEER. This CDR3 region has 16 residues. Here the CDR3 DNA reads TGCGCCAGCAGCCAAGTACTGGGGGGGAGCACAGATACGCAGTATTTT. Its protein is CASSQVLGGSTDTQYF.

This chain joins TRBV10-3 and TRBJ1-5, with D unclear. There are 13 residues in the CDR3. Trimming shortened V by 6 bases and J by 6 bases, and 12 bases separated the two germline ends. Per germline, CDR1 ENHRY and CDR2 SYGVKD. CDR3 bases: TGTGCCATCAGCCACGCCATCGGTCAGCCCCAGCATTTT. Translating it yields CAISHAIGQPQHF.

V gene TRBV11-2 combines with J gene TRBJ1-3; tentative D call: TRBD1 (6 bases). The CDR3 is 14 residues long. Germline lookup yields CDR1 SGHAT and CDR2 FQNNGV. V lost 4 bases and J 3 bases, leaving 10 bases between the germline ends. In DNA form, the CDR3 reads TGTGCCAGCAGCTCTACAGGGTATGGAAACACCATATATTTT. Protein sequence: CASSSTGYGNTIYF.

The rearrangement uses TRBV6-5 and TRBJ2-4; TRBD2 matches 9 bases. The CDR3 loop spans 16 amino acids. J lost 1 base, V lost 0 bases, and 1 base had no gene match. Per the germline V gene, CDR1 is MNHEY and CDR2 is SVGAGI. CDR3 loop: CASSYSAGGAKNIQYF. The CDR3 region has the DNA TGTGCCAGCAGTTACTCGGCGGGGGGGGCCAAAAACATTCAGTACTTC.

V is TRBV10-3 and J is TRBJ1-1, with D hard to call. The CDR3 is made up of 15 amino acids. V was cut by 0 bases and J by 1 base, with 9 bases left in between. Germline loops: CDR1 ENHRY, CDR2 SYGVKD. The CDR3 region has the DNA TGTGCCATCAGTGAGTCGATGGGAGGGAACACTGAAGCTTTCTTT. It specifies CAISESMGGNTEAFF.

This clone has just a few counts. This chain connects TRBV4-1 to TRBJ1-3, with D uncertain. The V and J ends lost 1 base and 3 bases respectively, with 7 bases between them. CDR1 is MGHRA, CDR2 YSYEKL, per germline. The CDR3 runs to 14 residues. The CDR3 is CASSQGGDGNTIYF. In nucleotides, the CDR3 is TGCGCCAGCAGCCAAGGGGGAGATGGAAACACCATATATTTT.

The chain links TRBV19 to TRBJ2-7; 12 bases agree with TRBD1. Germline V gene data show CDR1 as LNHDA and CDR2 as SQIVND (reference sequence). This CDR3 has 16 amino acids. J lost 3 bases, V lost 5 bases, and 8 bases had no gene match. CDR3 amino acids: CASSVAGTGGVYEQYF. In DNA, the CDR3 is TGTGCCAGTAGTGTCGCCGGGACAGGGGGCGTCTACGAGCAGTACTTC.

This chain links TRBV28 with TRBJ2-7; D is possibly TRBD2 (5 bases). The CDR3 is 13 residues long. The germline V gene has CDR1 MDHEN and CDR2 SYDVKM. The V gene lost 3 bases and the J gene lost 1 base, with 7 bases spanning the gap. The CDR3 DNA is TGTGCCAGCAGTTTTGGGAGTTCCTACGAGCAGTACTTC. Residues: CASSFGSSYEQYF.

This chain uses TRBV4-3 with TRBJ2-7; D gene unclear. V was pared by 0 bases and J by 6 bases, with 15 bases between. Germline V lookup: CDR1 LGHNA, CDR2 YSLEER. The CDR3 spans 15 residues. CDR3 in amino acids: CASSQDPTTSREQYF. The DNA of the CDR3 is TGCGCCAGCAGCCAAGATCCCACTACCTCTCGCGAGCAGTACTTC.

The chain is built from TRBV14 and TRBJ1-1; D is ambiguous. CDR1 and CDR2 (germline): SGHDN, FVKESK. The CDR3 loop spans 12 amino acids. V was shortened by 2 bases and J by 1 base, with 2 bases between the two germline ends. The CDR3 is CASSQQNTEAFF. CDR3 bases: TGTGCCAGCAGCCAACAGAACACTGAAGCTTTCTTT.

The chain is built from TRBV19 and TRBJ1-2, with D uncertain. V shed 7 bases and J shed 7 bases, with 13 bases lying between them. Germline lookup yields CDR1 LNHDA and CDR2 SQIVND (reference sequence). The length of the CDR3 is 12 residues. DNA of the CDR3: TGTGCCAGTAACCCCCCGTCGGGTGGCTACACCTTC. This gives the protein CASNPPSGGYTF. Using reference TRBV19 and TRBJ1-2 for the parts outside the CDR3, the full variable domain is DGGITQSPKYLFRKEGQNVTLSCEQNLNHDAMYWYRQDPGQGLRLIYYSQIVNDFQKGDIAEGYSVSREKKESFPLTVTSAQKNPTAFYLCASNPPSGGYTFGSGTRLTVV.